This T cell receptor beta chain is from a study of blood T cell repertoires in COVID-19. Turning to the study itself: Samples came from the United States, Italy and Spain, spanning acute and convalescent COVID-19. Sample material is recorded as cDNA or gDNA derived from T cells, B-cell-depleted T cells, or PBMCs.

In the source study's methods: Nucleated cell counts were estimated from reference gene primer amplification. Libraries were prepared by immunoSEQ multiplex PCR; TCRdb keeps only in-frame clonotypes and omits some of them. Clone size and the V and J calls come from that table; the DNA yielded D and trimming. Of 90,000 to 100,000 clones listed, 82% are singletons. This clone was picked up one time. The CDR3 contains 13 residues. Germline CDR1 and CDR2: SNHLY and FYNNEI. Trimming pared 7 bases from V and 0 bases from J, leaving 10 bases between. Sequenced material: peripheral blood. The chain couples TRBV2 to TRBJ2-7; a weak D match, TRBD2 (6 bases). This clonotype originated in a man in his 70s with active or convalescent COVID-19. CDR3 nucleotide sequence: TGTGCCAGCACCCTGCGGGGCTCCTACGAGCAGTACTTC. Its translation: CASTLRGSYEQYF.